This T cell receptor (beta chain) was found in a study of shared clonotypes between healthy human individuals. About the research overall: A donor's plate count was three for CD4 naive and three for CD4 memory; CD8 naive had two and CD8 memory one. Whole-study findings and limits: Even with large depth, rarefaction showed that sorted-subset sequencing was incomplete.

Using immunoSEQ multiplex PCR, the repertoire was profiled, and TCRdb retains in-frame clones only, with some absent. This table has around 1,100,000 clones, approximately 80% appearing once. This clone came up many times. What it recognizes is unknown. The V segment lost 5 bases and the J segment 4 bases; nucleotides outside the gene matches: 8. CDR1 and CDR2 (germline): MNHNS, SASEGT. The CDR3 totals 15 residues. The TCR comes from a man aged 18-30 years in good health. Some clones in this sample may be carry-over from other donors' samples. The sample was memory CD4+ T cells from PBMCs. This sample's subset: CD45RA-negative fraction. The J gene is TRBJ1-2, the V gene TRBV6-1; TRBD1 agrees at 9 bases. The DNA for the CDR3 is TGTGCCAGCAGTTTGCGGACAGGGGCGAGCTATGGCTACACCTTC. Translating it yields CASSLRTGASYGYTF.